This TCR beta chain stems from a study of shared clonotypes between healthy human individuals. Germline V gives CDR1 MNHEY, CDR2 SMNVEV (reference sequence). There are 16 residues in the CDR3. V lost 5 bases and J lost 5; bases outside the gene matches: 6. The table came from immunoSEQ multiplex PCR; TCRdb's copy has only in-frame clones and leaves some out. The data contain more than 2 million clones, 93% of them singletons. Terminally differentiated effector memory CD45RA+ cells were left out of the naive CD8 fraction, which was CD45RO-negative and positively selected for CCR7. The rearrangement uses TRBV27 and TRBJ2-2; 12 nucleotides align to TRBD1. This TCR came from a man in his late teens or twenties in good health. Some clones in this sample may be carry-over from other donors' samples. The sequenced material came from naive CD8+ T cells from PBMCs. The chain's CDR3 is CASSPRDRGLTGELFF. The CDR3 DNA reads as TGTGCCAGCAGTCCCCGGGACAGGGGGCTTACCGGGGAGCTGTTTTTT.